The 30 T cell receptor beta chains listed next were all sequenced from one sample in a study of blood T cell repertoires in COVID-19. Using immunoSEQ multiplex PCR, the repertoire was profiled, and TCRdb retains in-frame clones only, with some absent. The table includes 70,000 or so clones, around 89% detected once. Specimen: peripheral blood. The receptors stem from a woman of 80 years or more with active COVID-19.

The chain has TRBV19 and TRBJ2-2, with 11 bases that match TRBD2. The CDR3 spans 16 residues. V lost 7 bases, J lost 2 bases, and 6 bases stayed unmatched. Germline CDR1 LNHDA, CDR2 SQIVND (reference sequence). CDR3 region: CASKQLAGDNTGELFF. In DNA, the CDR3 is TGTGCCAGTAAACAACTAGCGGGGGATAACACCGGGGAGCTGTTTTTT. The variable domain in full, with the rest retrieved from reference TRBV19 and TRBJ2-2, is DGGITQSPKYLFRKEGQNVTLSCEQNLNHDAMYWYRQDPGQGLRLIYYSQIVNDFQKGDIAEGYSVSREKKESFPLTVTSAQKNPTAFYLCASKQLAGDNTGELFFGEGSRLTVL.

This clone was observed once. V usage is TRBV27 and J usage is TRBJ2-1; D not resolved. V lost 2 bases to trimming and J lost 0 bases, with 8 bases between them. The CDR3 is 15 residues long. Per germline, CDR1 MNHEY and CDR2 SMNVEV (reference sequence). CDR3 in DNA: TGTGCCAGCAGTTTAGGCCCGAACTCCTACAATGAGCAGTTCTTC. Translated, it gives CASSLGPNSYNEQFF.

V and J are TRBV3-1 (or the pseudogene TRBV3-2) and TRBJ1-6, with 7 nucleotides matching TRBD1. CDR1 is LGHDT, CDR2 YNNKEL, per germline (reference sequence). The trim removed 5 bases at V and 10 bases at J, leaving 5 bases unmatched. CDR3 length equals 13 residues. The CDR3 reads CASSTDRASPLHF. In DNA, the CDR3 is TGTGCCAGCAGCACCGACAGGGCGTCACCCCTCCACTTT.

This sequence joins TRBV28 and TRBJ2-1, with 11 bases aligning to TRBD2. V shed 6 bases, J shed 4 bases, and the junction held 5 bases outside the gene matches. The CDR3 is 15 residues long. Looked up from germline, CDR1 is MDHEN and CDR2 is SYDVKM. The CDR3 DNA sequence: TGTGCCAGCAGCAAGACTAGCGGGGAGTACAATGAGCAGTTCTTC. This codes for CASSKTSGEYNEQFF.

The chain couples TRBV9 to TRBJ2-2; 10 bases are a match to TRBD2. CDR3 length: 15 amino acids. The germline gives CDR1 SGDLS, CDR2 YYNGEE. Trimming took 1 base from V and 3 from J; bases not matched to a gene: 0. The CDR3, as DNA: TGTGCCAGCAGCGTACTAGCGGGGGACACCGGGGAGCTGTTTTTT. Translation: CASSVLAGDTGELFF.

The rearrangement joins TRBV5-4 to TRBJ2-3; D gene uncertain. Germline assignment: CDR1 SGHNT and CDR2 YYREEE (reference sequence). The CDR3 runs to 15 residues. The V and J ends lost 1 base and 1 base respectively, with 10 bases between them. This CDR3 reads CASSLYVEGTDTQYF. The CDR3, as DNA: TGTGCCAGCAGCTTGTATGTAGAGGGCACAGATACGCAGTATTTT.

CDR3 nucleotide sequence: TGTGCCAGCAGTGGGACTAGCGGGAGAGGGTACAATGAGCAGTTCTTC. It specifies CASSGTSGRGYNEQFF. The chain recombines TRBV28 with TRBJ2-1; 14 bases match TRBD2. The V segment lost 5 bases and the J segment 4 bases; nucleotides outside the gene matches: 4. Germline V gene data show CDR1 as MDHEN and CDR2 as SYDVKM. This CDR3 has 16 amino acids.

The rearrangement links TRBV3-1 (or the pseudogene TRBV3-2) to TRBJ2-7, with TRBD2 matching 9 bases. The CDR3 loop spans 15 amino acids. CDR1 LGHDT and CDR2 YNNKEL come from the germline V gene (reference sequence). Trimming removed 1 base from V and 2 bases from J; junction bases left unmatched: 3. The CDR3 region is CASSQGLAGTYEQYF. The CDR3 bases are TGTGCCAGCAGCCAAGGGCTAGCGGGGACCTACGAGCAGTACTTC.

This clone was observed once. The chain uses TRBV5-1 and TRBJ1-1; D gene ambiguous. The length of the CDR3 is 14 residues. The V gene's germline CDR1 is SGHRS and CDR2 YFSETQ. V gave up 6 bases and J gave up 0 bases, with 12 bases separating them. CDR3 coding DNA: TGCGCCAGCACCCTTGGAGCCCTGAACACTGAAGCTTTCTTT. This gives the protein CASTLGALNTEAFF.

This sequence joins TRBV7-3 and TRBJ2-3; 9 bases agree with TRBD2. The CDR3 loop spans 16 amino acids. V lost 9 bases to trimming and J lost 4 bases; unmatched junction nucleotides: 14. Germline CDR1 and CDR2: SGHTA and FQGTGA. For the CDR3, the DNA is TGTGCCAGTGGCCGATTAGGTAGCGGGAGCTCAGATACGCAGTATTTT. Encoded protein: CASGRLGSGSSDTQYF. Full variable domain (rest looked up from reference TRBV7-3 and TRBJ2-3): GAGVSQTPSNKVTEKGKYVELRCDPISGHTALYWYRQSLGQGPEFLIYFQGTGAADDSGLPNDRFFAVRPEGSVSTLKIQRTERGDSAVYLCASGRLGSGSSDTQYFGPGTRLTVL.

This clone appeared once. The chain links TRBV7-2 to TRBJ1-1; TRBD1 matches at 9 bases. Germline lookup yields CDR1 SGHTA and CDR2 FQGNSA. V lost 4 bases to trimming and J lost 11 bases; unmatched junction nucleotides: 17. This CDR3 region has 16 residues. The DNA of the CDR3 is TGTGCCAGCAGCTGGAGAGCCGGGACAGGGCGTTCCGCGGCTTTCTTT. Amino acid sequence: CASSWRAGTGRSAAFF. The whole variable domain, filled in from reference TRBV7-2 and TRBJ1-1, reads GAGVSQSPSNKVTEKGKDVELRCDPISGHTALYWYRQSLGQGLEFLIYFQGNSAPDKSGLPSDRFSAERTGGSVSTLTIQRTQQEDSAVYLCASSWRAGTGRSAAFFGQGTRLTVV.

On this clone: The identical CDR3 is also encoded by other nucleotide sequences in the sample. The rearrangement joins TRBV3-1 (or the pseudogene TRBV3-2) to TRBJ2-1, with TRBD2 identical over 7 bases. V shed 4 bases and J 3 bases; nucleotides not matched to a gene: 3. CDR3 length: 14 amino acids. Germline-derived CDR1 and CDR2 are LGHDT and YNNKEL (reference sequence). CDR3 residues: CASSRGLVYNEQFF. The DNA for the CDR3 is TGTGCCAGCAGCCGCGGACTAGTCTACAATGAGCAGTTCTTC.

This chain links TRBV5-1 with TRBJ2-1, with TRBD1 identical over 10 bases. The ends lost 0 bases at V and 7 bases at J; junction bases unmatched: 7. The CDR3 length is 16 residues. The V gene's germline CDR1 is SGHRS and CDR2 YFSETQ. For the CDR3, the DNA is TGCGCCAGCAGCTTGGAGGGACAGGGGTCGTGGAATGAGCAGTTCTTC. This codes for CASSLEGQGSWNEQFF.

This chain links TRBV4-1 with TRBJ2-1; 16 bases match TRBD2. The germline V gene has CDR1 MGHRA and CDR2 YSYEKL. The CDR3 sequence is 18 residues long. Trimming cost V 4 bases and J 7 bases; bases outside gene matches: 10. The CDR3 reads CASSPGTSGRAGGNEQFF. The DNA of the CDR3 is TGCGCCAGCAGCCCAGGGACTAGCGGGAGGGCCGGGGGAAATGAGCAGTTCTTC.

The chain combines TRBV21-1 with TRBJ2-7; TRBD2 is the table's D call and was not checked against the DNA. TRBV21-1 constitutes a pseudogene. This CDR3 is 19 amino acids long. The CDR3 here is CASSKPIGRLAGGSYEQYF. The CDR3 nucleotides are TGTGCCAGCAGCAAGCCAATCGGGAGACTAGCGGGAGGATCGTACGAGCAGTACTTC.

The chain links TRBV7-9 to TRBJ1-1, with TRBD1 identical over 7 bases. In germline, CDR1 is SEHNR, CDR2 FQNEAQ (reference sequence). The CDR3 sequence is 15 residues long. V dropped 6 bases and J dropped 0; count of bases not matched to a gene: 7. The DNA of the CDR3 is TGTGCCAGCAGGTCAATGGACAGGATGAACACTGAAGCTTTCTTT. Translated, it gives CASRSMDRMNTEAFF.

The chain employs TRBV7-2 and TRBJ2-3, with TRBD2 matching over 7 bases. Unmatched junction bases numbered 7, after V lost 8 bases and J lost 2 bases. The germline CDR1 and CDR2 sequences are SGHTA and FQGNSA. The CDR3 consists of 14 residues. The CDR3 DNA follows: TGTGCCAGCGGACGAGCGGGACCCACAGATACGCAGTATTTT. Translated: CASGRAGPTDTQYF.

The chain combines TRBV10-3 with TRBJ2-1, with 8 bases matching TRBD2. The CDR3 has 15 amino acids. With 0 bases clipped from V and 4 bases from J, the junction kept 2 bases outside the gene matches. The germline CDR1 and CDR2 sequences are ENHRY and SYGVKD. The CDR3 DNA sequence: TGTGCCATCAGTGAGTCTAGCGGGAATTACAATGAGCAGTTCTTC. Its protein is CAISESSGNYNEQFF.

The chain employs TRBV2 and TRBJ2-3, with D tentatively TRBD2 (6 bases). The germline V gene encodes CDR1 SNHLY and CDR2 FYNNEI. There are 16 residues in the CDR3. V was shortened by 3 bases and J by 5 bases, with 18 bases between the two germline ends. The CDR3 bases are TGTGCCAGCAGTGAGGAGGGTAGGACACCGATAGATACGCAGTATTTT. Protein product: CASSEEGRTPIDTQYF.

Here the CDR3 reads CASSLEGDPSYEQYF. CDR3 DNA sequence: TGCGCCAGCAGCTTGGAGGGAGACCCTTCCTACGAGCAGTACTTC. The chain uses TRBV5-1 and TRBJ2-7, with a tentative D call TRBD2 (5 bases). Germline lookup yields CDR1 SGHRS and CDR2 YFSETQ. This CDR3 has 15 residues. Trimming removed 0 bases at V and 1 base at J, with 11 bases between.

The rearrangement joins TRBV7-2 to TRBJ2-2; 9 bases match TRBD1. Germline CDR1 SGHTA, CDR2 FQGNSA. The CDR3 length is 14 residues. V was pared by 8 bases and J by 4 bases, with 5 bases of the junction left unmatched. The CDR3 loop is CASGDRVSTGELFF. CDR3 DNA: TGTGCCAGCGGGGACAGGGTGTCCACCGGGGAGCTGTTTTTT.

This chain links TRBV5-6 with TRBJ2-1; a possible D gene is TRBD1 (5 bases). This CDR3 has 14 amino acids. V was trimmed by 0 bases and J by 4 bases, leaving 8 bases between them. Germline-derived CDR1 and CDR2 are SGHDT and YYEEEE. CDR3 loop: CASSLGTPYNEQFF. The CDR3 DNA reads as TGTGCCAGCAGCTTGGGGACACCTTACAATGAGCAGTTCTTC.

Only one count was recorded for this clone. This chain links TRBV6-2 or TRBV6-3 with TRBJ1-2, with D possibly being TRBD1 (5 bases). The CDR3 runs 14 residues. V shed 5 bases and J shed 3 bases, with 13 bases lying between them. Germline-derived CDR1 and CDR2 are MNHEY and SVGEGT. The DNA of the CDR3 is TGTGCCAGCAGTGGACTCCGGGGGGACTATGGCTACACCTTC. It translates to CASSGLRGDYGYTF.

This rearrangement joins TRBV5-8 to TRBJ2-6; D gene ambiguous. V was trimmed by 2 bases and J by 4 bases, leaving 4 bases between them. The CDR3 has 13 residues. Germline assignment: CDR1 SGHTS and CDR2 YDEGEE. CDR3 sequence reads: CASSLAGANVLTF. The CDR3, as DNA: TGTGCCAGCAGCTTAGCAGGGGCCAACGTCCTGACTTTC.

This sequence joins TRBV6-4 and TRBJ2-3; perhaps TRBD2 as D (6 bases). This CDR3 contains 17 residues. Germline assignment: CDR1 MRHNA and CDR2 SNTAGT. V lost 7 bases and J lost 2, with 22 bases in between. Written as DNA, the CDR3 is TGTGCCAGCACTATGGGACTGGCGGGCCCACTCACAGATACGCAGTATTTT. Translated: CASTMGLAGPLTDTQYF.

The V gene is TRBV12-3 or TRBV12-4, the J gene TRBJ2-7, with D possibly being TRBD2 (6 bases). V dropped 4 bases and J dropped 1 base, with 8 bases sitting between them. The CDR3 is 13 residues long. The CDR3: CASSWGDSYEQYF. The DNA of the CDR3 is TGTGCCAGCAGTTGGGGGGATTCCTACGAGCAGTACTTC.

The V gene is TRBV4-3, the J gene TRBJ1-4; D is uncertain. CDR3 length: 15 residues. The germline V gene has CDR1 LGHNA and CDR2 YSLEER. V dropped 0 bases and J dropped 3 bases, with 8 bases sitting between them. The CDR3 DNA is TGCGCCAGCAGCCAAGAAGAGGGAGCTAATGAAAAACTGTTTTTT. It specifies CASSQEEGANEKLFF.

This rearrangement joins TRBV7-3 to TRBJ2-5; 10 nucleotides line up with TRBD2. The CDR3 is 15 residues long. Germline-derived CDR1 and CDR2 are SGHTA and FQGTGA. V trimming: 6 bases; J trimming: 4 bases; junction bases outside the gene matches: 8. The CDR3 loop is CASSSSGGGGETQYF. The DNA of the CDR3 is TGTGCCAGCAGTTCTAGCGGGGGAGGTGGAGAGACCCAGTACTTC.

This chain joins TRBV11-2 and TRBJ2-3, with TRBD1 as a possible D gene (5 bases). Trimming removed 0 bases at V and 6 bases at J, with 13 bases between. CDR3 length: 15 amino acids. Germline V gives CDR1 SGHAT, CDR2 FQNNGV. The CDR3 loop is CASSLEGAYLDTQYF. Here the CDR3 DNA reads TGTGCCAGCAGCTTAGAAGGGGCATATTTGGATACGCAGTATTTT.

CDR3 nucleotide sequence: TGTGCCAGACCCTCACAGGGAGGGTTGGGCTACACCTTC. It is translated as CARPSQGGLGYTF. The chain couples TRBV28 to TRBJ1-2, with a tentative D call TRBD1 (6 bases). Per germline, CDR1 MDHEN and CDR2 SYDVKM. V gave up 9 bases and J gave up 8 bases, with 19 bases separating them. The CDR3 runs 13 residues.